The clone carrying this T cell receptor beta chain was counted between two and nine times. These data originate in a study of T cells in Graves' hyperthyroidism and ophthalmopathy. Germline loops: CDR1 KGHDR, CDR2 SFDVKD. Trimming removed 4 bases from V and 5 bases from J, with 7 bases in between. This CDR3 has 12 residues. TCR beta CDR3 region amplification was performed from RNA transcripts. HTBI primers were used for first-round RT-PCR of the TCR CDR3. TCRdb ran MiXCR on the multiplex PCR reads and lists one entry per CDR3 protein. Among 700,000 to 850,000 distinct CDR3 sequences, about 35% were seen once, and the ten largest hold around 31%.

The material sequenced was blood. The chain couples TRBV24-1 to TRBJ1-2; D might be TRBD1 (5 bases). The TCR originated in a woman between 40 and 50 years old with Graves' hyperthyroidism. CDR3 in amino acids: CATSDRAYGYTF. The CDR3 nucleotides are TGTGCCACCAGTGACAGGGCTTATGGCTACACCTTC.